This TCR beta chain was identified during a study of identifying expanded T cells in peripheral blood. Data came from immunoSEQ multiplex PCR; TCRdb stores just in-frame clones and leaves some out. This sample carries tens of thousands of clones, approximately 80% of them seen once, and the ten largest clones take roughly 19%. As to this clone: No antigen is known for it.

The germline gives CDR1 MNHEY, CDR2 SMNVEV (reference sequence). This CDR3 spans 15 amino acids. Deletions cut 5 bases from V and 5 bases from J, with 18 bases between. Overall study findings and caveats: Over two and four weeks, about 15 and 19 clones changed, versus approximately 1.2 between replicates. Approximately two-week clone count variance significantly increased as total template count grew.

Collection occurred without any documented infections or immune events in donors. Sequences were obtained from blood. This rearrangement joins TRBV27 to TRBJ1-1, with D tentatively TRBD1 (5 bases). This clonotype was obtained from a person aged 18-70 years in good health. The CDR3 bases are TGTGCCAGCAGTCCCGATGCCAGGGTTGGGACTGAAGCTTTCTTT. Translating it yields CASSPDARVGTEAFF.